The 27 T cell receptor beta chains presented below share a single source sample, sequenced in a study of T cell responses to AZD1222 COVID-19 vaccine. Sequencing used immunoSEQ multiplex PCR; TCRdb keeps in-frame clones, though not all of them. This sample has roughly 80,000 clones, with approximately 91% found just once. Here the sequenced sample was peripheral blood, taken on day 0 of MenACWY control vaccination. The receptors come from an adult in good health.

The V call is TRBV15, the J call TRBJ2-5; D is undetermined. V shed 3 bases and J shed 3 bases, with 5 bases lying between them. This CDR3 spans 12 amino acids. Germline V gene sequence: CDR1 LNHNV, CDR2 YYDKDF (reference sequence). This chain's CDR3 is CATSRIKETQYF. Written as DNA, the CDR3 is TGTGCCACCAGCAGGATCAAAGAGACCCAGTACTTC.

A word on this clone: The sample carries other DNA sequences with the same CDR3. This chain joins TRBV18 and TRBJ1-1; D is uncertain. This CDR3 is 13 amino acids long. Deletions cut 3 bases from V and 1 base from J, with 6 bases between. The germline CDR1 and CDR2 sequences are KGHSH and LQKENI. The CDR3 nucleotides are TGTGCCAGCTCACCGGGGAGGAACACTGAAGCTTTCTTT. The encoded protein is CASSPGRNTEAFF.

This sequence joins TRBV6-2 or TRBV6-3 and TRBJ2-2; D ambiguous. The germline gives CDR1 MNHEY, CDR2 SVGEGT. V was trimmed by 5 bases and J by 6 bases, leaving 10 bases between them. The CDR3 length is 13 residues. CDR3 sequence: CASSDGSPGELFF. The CDR3 DNA follows: TGTGCCAGCAGTGACGGTTCGCCCGGGGAGCTGTTTTTT.

The chain combines TRBV25-1 with TRBJ1-2; the match to TRBD1 covers 11 bases. J was trimmed by 7 bases and V by 2 bases; bases with no gene match: 3. The CDR3 is 14 amino acids. CDR1 is MGHDK, CDR2 SYGVNS, per germline. The CDR3 spells CASSEGQGAGGYTF. The CDR3 nucleotides are TGTGCCAGCAGTGAAGGACAGGGGGCGGGTGGCTACACCTTC.

The V gene is TRBV25-1, the J gene TRBJ1-3; TRBD1 is a possible D gene (5 bases). The germline V gene has CDR1 MGHDK and CDR2 SYGVNS. The CDR3 sequence is 16 residues long. Trimming stripped 2 bases from V and 6 bases from J, with 17 bases between. The CDR3 DNA follows: TGTGCCAGCAGTGAACCCTTAACGGGGGGGAAAAACACCATATATTTT. The encoded protein is CASSEPLTGGKNTIYF.

The V and J genes are TRBV7-8 and TRBJ1-2, with D perhaps TRBD1 (5 bases). The CDR3 runs to 14 residues. CDR1 is SGHVS and CDR2 is FQNEAQ in the germline V gene. Deletions cut 5 bases from V and 2 bases from J, with 12 bases between. CDR3 nucleotide sequence: TGTGCCAGCAGCCGAGACGGGGGGAACTATGGCTACACCTTC. It yields the protein CASSRDGGNYGYTF. The variable domain in full, with the rest retrieved from reference TRBV7-8 and TRBJ1-2, is GAGVSQSPRYKVAKRGQDVALRCDPISGHVSLFWYQQALGQGPEFLTYFQNEAQLDKSGLPSDRFFAERPEGSVSTLKIQRTQQEDSAVYLCASSRDGGNYGYTFGSGTRLTVV.

The V call is TRBV5-6, the J call TRBJ1-2; D gene uncertain. This CDR3 contains 14 residues. The V end was cut by 2 bases, the J end by 4 bases, with 12 bases between. The germline V gene encodes CDR1 SGHDT and CDR2 YYEEEE. The DNA for the CDR3 is TGTGCCAGCAGCTTACCGGACGGCTTCTATGGCTACACCTTC. Encoded protein: CASSLPDGFYGYTF.

This clone was observed once. This chain links TRBV11-3 with TRBJ2-3; TRBD2 agrees at 7 bases. This CDR3 comprises 16 residues. Germline assignment: CDR1 SGHNT and CDR2 YENEEA. Germline trimming cut 0 bases from V and 7 bases from J; bases unmatched to any gene: 10. The CDR3 here is CASSLDGAGTSNTQYF. DNA of the CDR3: TGTGCCAGCAGCTTAGATGGAGCGGGGACGTCAAATACGCAGTATTTT.

The chain recombines TRBV15 with TRBJ2-3, with unresolved D. The V and J ends lost 8 bases and 6 bases respectively, with 18 bases between them. This CDR3 is built from 14 residues. Germline V CDR1 and CDR2: LNHNV, YYDKDF (reference sequence). In DNA form, the CDR3 reads TGTGCCACCTCGCCCTACGGCAGAGACGATACGCAGTATTTT. Translating it yields CATSPYGRDDTQYF.

V usage is TRBV30 and J usage is TRBJ2-1, with 9 nucleotides matching TRBD2. Looked up from germline, CDR1 is GTSNPN and CDR2 is SVGIG (reference sequence). The CDR3 runs to 14 residues. V trimming: 3 bases; J trimming: 9 bases; junction bases outside the gene matches: 9. The CDR3 nucleotides read TGTGCCTGGAGGGGGGCTAGCGGGGCTCGTGAGCAGTTCTTC. The encoded protein is CAWRGASGAREQFF.

V and J are TRBV28 and TRBJ1-2; possibly TRBD1 for D (5 bases). Trimming removed 3 bases from V and 4 bases from J, with 9 bases in between. CDR1 and CDR2 (germline): MDHEN, SYDVKM. This CDR3 is built from 13 residues. The CDR3 sequence: CASSFPQGYGYTF. The CDR3 DNA sequence: TGTGCCAGCAGTTTTCCCCAGGGCTATGGCTACACCTTC.

This CDR3 reads CASSGTGHGYTF. Here the CDR3 DNA reads TGTGCCAGCAGTGGGACAGGACATGGCTACACCTTC. The genes are TRBV27 and TRBJ1-2; 8 bases line up with TRBD1. This CDR3 has 12 amino acids. Germline CDR1 is MNHEY and CDR2 is SMNVEV (reference sequence). Trimming removed 5 bases from V and 6 bases from J; junction bases left unmatched: 2.

The chain carries TRBV7-8 and TRBJ1-5; D remains ambiguous. From germline, CDR1 is SGHVS and CDR2 FQNEAQ. V was cut by 5 bases and J by 4 bases, with 9 bases left in between. The length of the CDR3 is 13 residues. CDR3 nucleotide sequence: TGTGCCAGCAGCCGTGACGGTAATCAGCCCCAGCATTTT. Protein: CASSRDGNQPQHF. Full variable domain (remainder filled in from reference TRBV7-8 and TRBJ1-5): GAGVSQSPRYKVAKRGQDVALRCDPISGHVSLFWYQQALGQGPEFLTYFQNEAQLDKSGLPSDRFFAERPEGSVSTLKIQRTQQEDSAVYLCASSRDGNQPQHFGDGTRLSIL.

This chain uses TRBV5-8 with TRBJ2-7, with D possibly being TRBD1 (6 bases). Deletions cut 1 base from V and 5 bases from J, with 10 bases between. Germline V lookup: CDR1 SGHTS, CDR2 YDEGEE. This CDR3 has 13 amino acids. Here the CDR3 reads CASSLSGVDEQYF. The CDR3 nucleotides read TGTGCCAGCAGCTTGTCAGGGGTGGACGAGCAGTACTTC.

This chain connects TRBV7-6 to TRBJ1-4; 7 bases map to TRBD1. V lost 3 bases, J lost 2 bases, and 9 bases stayed unmatched. Germline assignment: CDR1 SGHVS and CDR2 FNYEAQ. The CDR3 runs 17 residues. The CDR3 is CASSFPSGQATNEKLFF. The DNA of the CDR3 is TGTGCCAGCAGCTTCCCCTCTGGACAGGCGACTAATGAAAAACTGTTTTTT.

The V call is TRBV5-1, the J call TRBJ2-7; 7 bases line up with TRBD1. The germline V gene has CDR1 SGHRS and CDR2 YFSETQ. Unmatched junction bases numbered 4, after V lost 2 bases and J lost 2 bases. The CDR3 covers 14 residues. The CDR3 coding sequence is TGCGCCAGCAGCTTCCGACAGGGTCCCTACGAGCAGTACTTC. Translating gives CASSFRQGPYEQYF.

The chain carries TRBV18 and TRBJ1-5; D gene uncertain. The CDR3 runs 14 residues. Germline loops: CDR1 KGHSH, CDR2 LQKENI. V dropped 2 bases and J dropped 1 base, with 6 bases sitting between them. This CDR3 is CASSPGNSNQPQHF. The CDR3 DNA reads as TGTGCCAGCTCACCAGGGAACAGCAATCAGCCCCAGCATTTT. The full variable domain, completed using reference TRBV18 and TRBJ1-5, is NAGVMQNPRHLVRRRGQEARLRCSPMKGHSHVYWYRQLPEEGLKFMVYLQKENIIDESGMPKERFSAEFPKEGPSILRIQQVVRGDSAAYFCASSPGNSNQPQHFGDGTRLSIL.

The chain couples TRBV21-1 to TRBJ1-4. TRBV21-1 corresponds to a pseudogene. This CDR3 has 16 amino acids. Here the CDR3 DNA reads TGTGCCAGCAGCAACTCAATGGGGGGAAAGGGAGAAAAACTGTTTTTT. Amino acids: CASSNSMGGKGEKLFF.

The chain recombines TRBV7-9 with TRBJ1-4; a weak D match, TRBD1 (5 bases). Germline V lookup: CDR1 SEHNR, CDR2 FQNEAQ (reference sequence). Trimming shortened V by 1 base and J by 3 bases, and 6 bases separated the two germline ends. The CDR3 loop spans 14 amino acids. This CDR3 reads CASSLGQPNEKLFF. The CDR3, as DNA: TGTGCCAGCAGCTTAGGACAGCCTAATGAAAAACTGTTTTTT.

The gene calls are TRBV6-1 and TRBJ2-1; TRBD2 matches 8 bases. This CDR3 region has 16 residues. Germline-derived CDR1 and CDR2 are MNHNS and SASEGT. Losses at the gene ends were 2 bases for V and 8 bases for J; bases not matched to a gene: 11. CDR3 DNA sequence: TGTGCCAGCAGTGAACGGGGGGGGCCAAGGGGCGATGAGCAGTTCTTC. It translates to CASSERGGPRGDEQFF.

The rearrangement uses TRBV18 and TRBJ1-1; tentative D call: TRBD1 (5 bases). The length of the CDR3 is 15 residues. V was cut by 0 bases and J by 4 bases, with 12 bases left in between. From germline, CDR1 is KGHSH and CDR2 LQKENI. The CDR3 sequence is CASSPPSGRGTEAFF. CDR3 nucleotides: TGTGCCAGCTCACCACCGTCGGGTAGGGGCACTGAAGCTTTCTTT. Filled out from reference TRBV18 and TRBJ1-1, the complete variable domain reads NAGVMQNPRHLVRRRGQEARLRCSPMKGHSHVYWYRQLPEEGLKFMVYLQKENIIDESGMPKERFSAEFPKEGPSILRIQQVVRGDSAAYFCASSPPSGRGTEAFFGQGTRLTVV.

The chain is built from TRBV6-4 and TRBJ2-3; D may be TRBD2 (6 bases). Germline CDR1 reads MRHNA; CDR2 reads SNTAGT. Trimming pared 6 bases from V and 2 bases from J, leaving 12 bases between. CDR3 size: 14 residues. The CDR3 loop is CASRKPGDTDTQYF. The DNA for the CDR3 is TGTGCCAGCAGAAAACCGGGGGACACAGATACGCAGTATTTT.

The V call is TRBV28, the J call TRBJ1-2; D remains ambiguous. Germline V gene sequence: CDR1 MDHEN, CDR2 SYDVKM. The CDR3 sequence is 12 residues long. The V and J ends lost 4 bases and 8 bases respectively, with 11 bases between them. The CDR3 DNA follows: TGTGCCAGCAGTTACGGGAGTAACGGCTACACCTTC. Amino acid sequence: CASSYGSNGYTF.

The J gene is TRBJ2-3, the V gene TRBV5-1, with D perhaps TRBD1 (5 bases). The CDR3 spans 14 residues. V was clipped by 0 bases and J by 4 bases, with 9 bases between them. Germline CDR1 reads SGHRS; CDR2 reads YFSETQ. The CDR3, as DNA: TGCGCCAGCAGCTTGGAAGGCAGGGCAGATACGCAGTATTTT. Translated: CASSLEGRADTQYF.

The chain is built from TRBV6-5 and TRBJ2-7; 9 bases match TRBD2. V gave up 6 bases and J gave up 5 bases; unmatched junction bases: 5. The germline CDR1 and CDR2 sequences are MNHEY and SVGAGI. There are 13 residues in the CDR3. The CDR3 DNA reads TGTGCCAGCAGGGGGACTAGCCCGGACGAGCAGTACTTC. It codes for CASRGTSPDEQYF.

A note on this clone: One end of the junction fails to match germline, which may point to a read error. The chain recombines TRBV5-6 with TRBJ1-2; D might be TRBD1 (6 bases). The V gene's germline CDR1 is SGHDT and CDR2 YYEEEE. The CDR3 totals 13 residues. This CDR3 reads CASSLNEKDSYTF. The CDR3 bases are TGTGCCAGCAGCTTAAATGAGAAGGACAGCTATACCTTC.

CDR3 loop: CSASSGGNSYEQYF. DNA of the CDR3: TGCAGTGCTAGTAGCGGGGGTAACTCCTACGAGCAGTACTTC. The chain couples TRBV20-1 to TRBJ2-7; TRBD2 matches 9 bases. The length of the CDR3 is 14 residues. Trimming at V came to 3 bases and at J to 0 bases, leaving 3 bases not matched to a gene. Per the germline V gene, CDR1 is DFQATT and CDR2 is SNEGSKA (reference sequence).